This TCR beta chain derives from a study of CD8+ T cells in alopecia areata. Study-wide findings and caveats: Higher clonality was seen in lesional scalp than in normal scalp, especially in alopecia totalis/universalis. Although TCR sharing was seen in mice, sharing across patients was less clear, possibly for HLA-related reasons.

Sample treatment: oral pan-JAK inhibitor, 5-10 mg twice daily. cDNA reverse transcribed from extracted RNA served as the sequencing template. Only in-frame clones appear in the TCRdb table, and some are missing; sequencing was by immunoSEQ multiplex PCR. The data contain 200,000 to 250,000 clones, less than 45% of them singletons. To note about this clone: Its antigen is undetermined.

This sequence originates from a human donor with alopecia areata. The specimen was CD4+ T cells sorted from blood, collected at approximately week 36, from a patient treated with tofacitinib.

In DNA form, the CDR3 reads TGTGCCAGCACCTCGACGAACTATGGCTACACCTTC. It yields the protein CASTSTNYGYTF. The rearrangement links TRBV7-9 to TRBJ1-2; D not certain. Per the germline V gene, CDR1 is SEHNR and CDR2 is FQNEAQ (reference sequence). V dropped 7 bases and J dropped 2 bases, with 8 bases sitting between them. This CDR3 region has 12 residues.